These 5 T cell receptor beta chains were sequenced from one sample in a study of tumor-infiltrating lymphocytes in oesophageal squamous cell carcinoma. TCRdb used MiXCR to reprocess the PCR reads, holding one entry per CDR3 protein. This table has 3,500 or so distinct CDR3 sequences, over 15% appearing once. The material sequenced was esophageal tumor tissue. The receptors derive from a male donor with esophageal squamous cell carcinoma.

This clonotype has ten or more counts. CDR3 sequence (DNA): TGTGCCAGCAGCTTAGCCGGCAGCAGGGTCACCTCACCCCTCCACTTT. This encodes CASSLAGSRVTSPLHF. The chain employs TRBV11-3 and TRBJ1-6; TRBD1 might be the D (5 bases). The germline V gene encodes CDR1 SGHNT and CDR2 YENEEA. This CDR3 has 16 amino acids. Trimming stripped 1 base from V and 10 bases from J, with 17 bases between.

This clonotype was found many times. This sequence joins TRBV11-2 and TRBJ2-5, with TRBD1 matching over 8 bases. From germline, CDR1 is SGHAT and CDR2 FQNNGV. The CDR3 totals 14 residues. V trimming: 4 bases; J trimming: 11 bases; junction bases outside the gene matches: 12. This CDR3 is CASSYRTGSEEQYF. In DNA form, the CDR3 reads TGTGCCAGCAGCTATAGGACAGGGTCTGAGGAGCAGTACTTC.

This clonotype was observed a handful of times. Given the absence of the conserved phenylalanine or tryptophan at the CDR3 end, a read error is likely. No DNA is shown, since the ends of the CDR3 on it are uncertain; the CDR3 is the one TCRdb lists. The chain links TRBV7-2 to TRBJ2-6; TRBD1 was called by the table and not checked on the DNA. Germline assignment: CDR1 SGHTA and CDR2 FQGNSA. The CDR3 is 13 amino acids in total, end residues counted. CDR3 sequence: CASSGSYEQYFGA.

By its share, this clonotype is medium-sized. The rearrangement uses TRBV7-6 and TRBJ2-2, with a possible D match to TRBD2 (5 bases). V was cut by 9 bases and J by 9 bases, with 20 bases left in between. This CDR3 has 14 amino acids. Germline loops: CDR1 SGHVS, CDR2 FNYEAQ. The CDR3 DNA follows: TGTGCCAGTGGCGAGGGCCGCCCAGCTAGGGAGCTGTTTTTT. It is translated as CASGEGRPARELFF.

This clonotype was found a few times. Because it lacks the conserved phenylalanine or tryptophan at the end, this CDR3 is likely a read error. Because the CDR3's place on the DNA is in doubt, the DNA is left out and the CDR3 is given as listed by TCRdb. The V gene is TRBV7-9, the J gene TRBJ2-5; the DNA was not used to check the table's D call, TRBD1. Both ends counted, the CDR3 spans 16 residues. CDR1 and CDR2 (germline): SEHNR, FQNEAQ (reference sequence). CDR3 protein: CASSSLDRGGGYTFGS.